These 30 T cell receptor beta chains came from one sample sequenced in a study of blood T cell repertoires in COVID-19. Some clones are missing from TCRdb's copy, which holds only in-frame ones; the method was immunoSEQ multiplex PCR. The table lists 80,000 or so clones, around 81% of them singletons. Sequencing was performed on peripheral blood. The receptors were sampled from a human donor in a cohort sampled during active COVID-19.

The rearrangement joins TRBV5-6 to TRBJ2-1; 11 bases agree with TRBD2. Germline CDR1 is SGHDT and CDR2 is YYEEEE. Trimming at V came to 0 bases and at J to 2 bases, leaving 10 bases not matched to a gene. The CDR3 runs 19 residues. The CDR3 reads CASSLGGYSGRAAYNEQFF. Written as DNA, the CDR3 is TGTGCCAGCAGCTTGGGGGGCTATAGCGGGAGGGCCGCCTACAATGAGCAGTTCTTC.

This sequence joins TRBV28 and TRBJ1-2; D is uncertain. Germline V lookup: CDR1 MDHEN, CDR2 SYDVKM. V gave up 4 bases and J gave up 8 bases, with 8 bases separating them. The CDR3 runs 11 residues. In nucleotides, the CDR3 is TGTGCCAGCAGTTCCCCTCGGGGCTACACCTTC. Its translation: CASSSPRGYTF.

The rearrangement links TRBV5-5 to TRBJ2-7, with 8 bases identical to TRBD2. The CDR3 has 15 amino acids. Germline-derived CDR1 and CDR2 are SGHKS and YYEKEE (reference sequence). V lost 3 bases, J lost 0 bases, and 5 bases stayed unmatched. The CDR3 coding sequence is TGTGCCAGCAGCTCATTAGCGGGACTCTCCTACGAGCAGTACTTC. As protein: CASSSLAGLSYEQYF. Using reference TRBV5-5 and TRBJ2-7 for the parts outside the CDR3, the full variable domain is DAGVTQSPTHLIKTRGQQVTLRCSPISGHKSVSWYQQVLGQGPQFIFQYYEKEERGRGNFPDRFSARQFPNYSSELNVNALLLGDSALYLCASSSLAGLSYEQYFGPGTRLTVT.

With respect to this clone: The sample holds other DNA sequences that translate to the same CDR3. The chain is built from TRBV12-3 or TRBV12-4 and TRBJ1-1; perhaps TRBD1 as D (5 bases). The CDR3 covers 13 residues. V gave up 3 bases and J gave up 4 bases, with 9 bases separating them. CDR3 in amino acids: CASSLGGGTEAFF. Here the CDR3 DNA reads TGTGCCAGCAGTTTGGGGGGGGGCACTGAAGCTTTCTTT.

In its sample, this clone was seen once. J is TRBJ1-2 and V is TRBV5-6; 7 nucleotides match TRBD1. The trim removed 6 bases at V and 6 bases at J, leaving 8 bases unmatched. This CDR3 has 13 amino acids. The germline gives CDR1 SGHDT, CDR2 YYEEEE. CDR3 DNA: TGTGCCAGCATCAGCCAGGGGGTGGATGGCTACACCTTC. Residues: CASISQGVDGYTF. The full variable domain, with the rest looked up from reference TRBV5-6 and TRBJ1-2, is DAGVTQSPTHLIKTRGQQVTLRCSPKSGHDTVSWYQQALGQGPQFIFQYYEEEERQRGNFPDRFSGHQFPNYSSELNVNALLLGDSALYLCASISQGVDGYTFGSGTRLTVV.

This clone was seen just once. The chain couples TRBV30 to TRBJ1-1; D is unresolved. CDR3 length equals 11 residues. Germline lookup yields CDR1 GTSNPN and CDR2 SVGIG (reference sequence). V was trimmed by 3 bases and J by 2 bases, leaving 4 bases between them. The CDR3 region is CAWRANTEAFF. DNA of the CDR3: TGTGCCTGGAGGGCCAACACTGAAGCTTTCTTT.

This chain links TRBV7-2 with TRBJ2-7; D remains unclear. V gave up 6 bases and J gave up 1 base, with 10 bases separating them. This CDR3 is built from 13 residues. Per germline, CDR1 SGHTA and CDR2 FQGNSA. In nucleotides, the CDR3 is TGTGCCAGCAGTCCGAACTTTTCCTACGAGCAGTACTTC. Protein: CASSPNFSYEQYF.

The V call is TRBV25-1, the J call TRBJ2-1; 9 bases are a match to TRBD2. V shed 1 base, J shed 7 bases, and the junction held 11 bases outside the gene matches. In germline, CDR1 is MGHDK, CDR2 SYGVNS. The CDR3 is made up of 17 amino acids. The chain's CDR3 is CASSESRLAGMTNEQFF. The DNA of the CDR3 is TGTGCCAGCAGTGAATCGCGGCTAGCGGGAATGACTAATGAGCAGTTCTTC.

This rearrangement joins TRBV19 to TRBJ2-3; D possibly corresponds to TRBD2 (5 bases). Germline lookup yields CDR1 LNHDA and CDR2 SQIVND (reference sequence). Trimming stripped 6 bases from V and 2 bases from J, with 9 bases between. The CDR3 has 13 amino acids. Here the CDR3 reads CASRAEYTDTQYF. DNA for the CDR3: TGTGCCAGTAGAGCGGAGTACACAGATACGCAGTATTTT.

This chain connects TRBV3-1 (or the pseudogene TRBV3-2) to TRBJ2-3; D remains unclear. The germline gives CDR1 LGHDT, CDR2 YNNKEL (reference sequence). CDR3 length equals 15 residues. V gave up 1 base and J gave up 6 bases, with 14 bases separating them. CDR3 amino acids: CASSQALETLDTQYF. The CDR3 region has the DNA TGTGCCAGCAGCCAAGCTCTGGAGACTCTGGATACGCAGTATTTT.

This chain links TRBV5-6 with TRBJ2-2, with TRBD1 matching 10 bases. The germline CDR1 and CDR2 sequences are SGHDT and YYEEEE. J gave up 7 bases and V 4 bases, and 7 bases lay outside the gene matches. This CDR3 is 15 amino acids long. CDR3 residues: CASSRRQGAGGELFF. CDR3 DNA sequence: TGTGCCAGCAGCCGCCGACAGGGGGCCGGCGGGGAGCTGTTTTTT.

Regarding this clone: Different DNA sequences within this sample yield the same CDR3. The gene calls are TRBV9 and TRBJ2-5; 12 bases align to TRBD2. The germline V gene encodes CDR1 SGDLS and CDR2 YYNGEE. This CDR3 has 16 amino acids. V trimming: 0 bases; J trimming: 4 bases; junction bases outside the gene matches: 4. The CDR3 sequence: CASSVVASGGAETQYF. The CDR3 nucleotides are TGTGCCAGCAGCGTAGTGGCTAGCGGGGGGGCAGAGACCCAGTACTTC.

This chain uses TRBV7-2 with TRBJ2-3, with 12 bases that match TRBD2. Germline V gene lookup returns CDR1 SGHTA and CDR2 FQGNSA. The length of the CDR3 is 16 residues. V dropped 5 bases and J dropped 3; count of bases not matched to a gene: 6. CDR3 in amino acids: CASSMTSGSGTDTQYF. The CDR3 coding sequence is TGTGCCAGCAGCATGACTAGCGGGAGTGGGACAGATACGCAGTATTTT.

The chain employs TRBV28 and TRBJ1-1; the D gene is possibly TRBD1 (6 bases). The germline V gene encodes CDR1 MDHEN and CDR2 SYDVKM. The CDR3 contains 12 residues. With 6 bases removed from V and 11 bases from J, the gap between germline ends came to 16 bases. CDR3 sequence (DNA): TGTGCCAGCAGGTATGGACCAGGGGTGGCTTTCTTT. Translated: CASRYGPGVAFF. Drawing the rest from reference TRBV28 and TRBJ1-1, the complete variable domain is DVKVTQSSRYLVKRTGEKVFLECVQDMDHENMFWYRQDPGLGLRLIYFSYDVKMKEKGDIPEGYSVSREKKERFSLILESASTNQTSMYLCASRYGPGVAFFGQGTRLTVV.

The chain couples TRBV7-9 to TRBJ2-2; tentative D call: TRBD1 (6 bases). The CDR3 length is 13 residues. Germline values: CDR1 SEHNR, CDR2 FQNEAQ (reference sequence). V gave up 2 bases and J gave up 6 bases, with 7 bases separating them. The DNA of the CDR3 is TGTGCCAGCAGCTTACAGGGGTCCGGGGAGCTGTTTTTT. Protein: CASSLQGSGELFF.

This clone was observed a handful of times. CDR3 bases: TGCTGTAACTGGGGCAGGACTGAAGCTTTCTTT. This codes for CCNWGRTEAFF. V usage is TRBV20-1 and J usage is TRBJ1-1, with TRBD1 as a possible D gene (5 bases). The germline V gene encodes CDR1 DFQATT and CDR2 SNEGSKA (reference sequence). This CDR3 comprises 11 residues.

The V and J genes are TRBV6-4 and TRBJ2-5; D gene ambiguous. V lost 6 bases and J lost 0, with 11 bases in between. Germline values: CDR1 MRHNA, CDR2 SNTAGT. CDR3 length equals 14 residues. The CDR3 sequence: CASSEATHQETQYF. CDR3 DNA sequence: TGTGCCAGCAGCGAGGCCACGCACCAAGAGACCCAGTACTTC.

The chain employs TRBV5-4 and TRBJ2-5; TRBD1 matches 7 bases. CDR3 size: 15 residues. The junction had 12 bases not matched to a gene; V was cut back by 5 bases and J by 5 bases. The V gene's germline CDR1 is SGHNT and CDR2 YYREEE (reference sequence). The CDR3 DNA is TGTGCCAGCAGGACCGCGACAGGGCAAAGGGAGACCCAGTACTTC. This gives the protein CASRTATGQRETQYF. Complete variable domain (other parts from reference TRBV5-4 and TRBJ2-5): ETGVTQSPTHLIKTRGQQVTLRCSSQSGHNTVSWYQQALGQGPQFIFQYYREEENGRGNFPPRFSGLQFPNYSSELNVNALELDDSALYLCASRTATGQRETQYFGPGTRLLVL.

The sample holds one count of this clone. V and J are TRBV30 and TRBJ2-5; D possibly corresponds to TRBD1 (5 bases). Germline CDR1 and CDR2: GTSNPN and SVGIG (reference sequence). This CDR3 has 14 amino acids. V lost 1 base to trimming and J lost 5 bases, with 14 bases between them. CDR3 region: CAWSAGQGWETQYF. CDR3 bases: TGTGCCTGGAGTGCCGGGCAGGGCTGGGAGACCCAGTACTTC.

The chain recombines TRBV7-3 with TRBJ2-5; D may be TRBD2 (7 bases). The V gene lost 5 bases and the J gene lost 5 bases, with 12 bases spanning the gap. CDR1 and CDR2 (germline): SGHTA, FQGTGA. CDR3 length: 13 residues. The CDR3 region is CASSQQGGETQYF. As DNA, the CDR3 is TGTGCCAGCAGCCAACAGGGAGGGGAGACCCAGTACTTC.

The genes are TRBV28 and TRBJ1-2, with 7 bases lining up with TRBD1. J was trimmed by 6 bases and V by 7 bases; bases with no gene match: 14. Germline V gives CDR1 MDHEN, CDR2 SYDVKM. The CDR3 totals 15 residues. CDR3 DNA sequence: TGTGCCAGCACGCCCCTTTCGACAGGGTATGATGGCTACACCTTC. It codes for CASTPLSTGYDGYTF.

This clone was detected only once. The DNA of the CDR3 is TGTGCCGGACGCGGGACAGGGACTACCGGGGAGCTGTTTTTT. The encoded protein is CAGRGTGTTGELFF. The chain combines TRBV19 with TRBJ2-2, with 9 bases fitting TRBD1. The V gene end was trimmed by 11 bases and the J gene end by 5 bases; junction bases not matched to a gene: 9. This CDR3 has 14 residues. Germline V gives CDR1 LNHDA, CDR2 SQIVND (reference sequence). Filled out from reference TRBV19 and TRBJ2-2, the complete variable domain reads DGGITQSPKYLFRKEGQNVTLSCEQNLNHDAMYWYRQDPGQGLRLIYYSQIVNDFQKGDIAEGYSVSREKKESFPLTVTSAQKNPTAFYLCAGRGTGTTGELFFGEGSRLTVL.

The rearrangement joins TRBV5-4 to TRBJ2-1; weak D call: TRBD2 (5 bases). Germline loops: CDR1 SGHNT, CDR2 YYREEE (reference sequence). The CDR3 runs to 15 residues. The V and J ends lost 3 bases and 9 bases respectively, with 19 bases between them. Written as DNA, the CDR3 is TGTGCCAGCAGCTCCGGAGTTGTGGGCCGGGGTGAGCAGTTCTTC. This translates into CASSSGVVGRGEQFF.

V is TRBV5-4 and J is TRBJ2-5; a weak D match, TRBD1 (6 bases). CDR1 is SGHNT, CDR2 YYREEE, per germline (reference sequence). The CDR3 sequence is 13 residues long. V dropped 2 bases and J dropped 7 bases, with 12 bases sitting between them. CDR3: CASSLQGETTQYF. CDR3 sequence (DNA): TGTGCCAGCAGCTTACAGGGTGAGACGACCCAGTACTTC.

J is TRBJ1-1 and V is TRBV12-5; D gene unclear. V dropped 8 bases and J dropped 5 bases, with 12 bases sitting between them. The CDR3 has 12 residues. CDR1 LGHNT and CDR2 FRNRAP come from the germline V gene. The CDR3 region has the DNA TGTGCTAGTAGGAGACTTGGGACTGAAGCTTTCTTT. Translating gives CASRRLGTEAFF.

This chain uses TRBV5-4 with TRBJ2-7; 8 positions agree with TRBD1. Germline CDR1 reads SGHNT; CDR2 reads YYREEE (reference sequence). CDR3 length equals 15 residues. The junction had 4 bases not matched to a gene; V was cut back by 2 bases and J by 0 bases. This CDR3 reads CASSLPGQASYEQYF. The CDR3 DNA follows: TGTGCCAGCAGCTTACCGGGACAGGCCTCCTACGAGCAGTACTTC. Drawing the rest from reference TRBV5-4 and TRBJ2-7, the complete variable domain is ETGVTQSPTHLIKTRGQQVTLRCSSQSGHNTVSWYQQALGQGPQFIFQYYREEENGRGNFPPRFSGLQFPNYSSELNVNALELDDSALYLCASSLPGQASYEQYFGPGTRLTVT.

The genes are TRBV5-1 and TRBJ2-2, with D possibly being TRBD1 (6 bases). Germline V gene lookup returns CDR1 SGHRS and CDR2 YFSETQ. Trimming shortened V by 4 bases and J by 6 bases, and 13 bases separated the two germline ends. This CDR3 region has 14 residues. CDR3 sequence: CASSTGIIPGELFF. CDR3 bases: TGCGCCAGCAGCACAGGGATCATCCCCGGGGAGCTGTTTTTT. Full variable domain (remainder filled in from reference TRBV5-1 and TRBJ2-2): KAGVTQTPRYLIKTRGQQVTLSCSPISGHRSVSWYQQTPGQGLQFLFEYFSETQRNKGNFPGRFSGRQFSNSRSEMNVSTLELGDSALYLCASSTGIIPGELFFGEGSRLTVL.

This clone has a handful of counts. The chain has TRBV30 and TRBJ2-4; tentatively, D is TRBD1 (5 bases). The CDR3 spans 14 residues. Trimming shortened V by 2 bases and J by 4 bases, and 12 bases separated the two germline ends. CDR1 is GTSNPN and CDR2 is SVGIG in the germline V gene (reference sequence). In DNA form, the CDR3 reads TGTGCCTGGAGTCGCTTGCGGACAAAAAACATTCAGTACTTC. This codes for CAWSRLRTKNIQYF.

The chain carries TRBV5-1 and TRBJ2-3; possible D gene TRBD2, 5 bases. V shed 2 bases and J shed 4 bases, with 17 bases lying between them. The CDR3 extends over 16 amino acids. The germline V gene encodes CDR1 SGHRS and CDR2 YFSETQ. CDR3 nucleotides: TGCGCCAGCAGCTTCCAACAAGGTTGGAGGTCAGATACGCAGTATTTT. Protein: CASSFQQGWRSDTQYF.

The chain employs TRBV18 and TRBJ2-3, with 7 nucleotides matching TRBD2. J lost 2 bases, V lost 6 bases, and 8 bases had no gene match. Germline CDR1 and CDR2: KGHSH and LQKENI. This CDR3 has 15 amino acids. The CDR3 protein is CASSFQREATDTQYF. The CDR3 coding sequence is TGTGCCAGCTCGTTCCAGCGGGAAGCCACAGATACGCAGTATTTT.